This T cell receptor (beta chain) appears in the sequencing data of a study of cytomegalovirus exposure and HLA in healthy donors (dated by TCRdb to about 2017). As for the study more broadly: According to a later analysis, one platform produced both the roughly 130 validation repertoires and the roughly 640 repertoires of the first cohort. High-throughput TCR immunosequencing, statistical association of individual TCRs with disease status, and machine learning were combined to predict cytomegalovirus infection status. The study aimed to test whether signatures of past pathogen exposure could be identified by cataloging public T cell receptors. A separate validation cohort of approximately 120 different subjects was used in addition to the 666-subject first cohort.

From the cysteine up to the phenylalanine, the CDR3 has a length of 14 residues. The retained sequence is limited to the CDR3, 42 bases, with the frame set at the first base. CDR1 MDHEN and CDR2 SYDVKM were looked up in the germline V gene. The junction shows trimming of 3 bases on V and 6 bases on J, plus 12 bases between the germline ends. The full study reports these points: A later analysis lacked HLA typing for the validation cohort, so it scored co-occurrence in that cohort across all 120 or so repertoires. In vitro tests confirmed that three of the cytomegalovirus-associated TCR beta chains recognize cytomegalovirus antigens. Cytomegalovirus status was reported to be diagnosed by the classifier with high specificity and sensitivity in both the original and validation cohorts. The study listed 150 to 200 TCR beta chains as associated with cytomegalovirus. It was suggested by the authors that the approach could potentially be generalized to other disease states and immunological phenotypes. In a later analysis, TCRs clustered in the first cohort were found to also tend to co-occur in the 130 or so validation repertoires, with 94% of cluster scores above 0. While some public TCRs were present in many individuals, most TCR sequences turned up only very rarely across donors.

Donors formed part of the validation cohort, which comprised 120 subjects and was distinct from the first cohort of 666 subjects. Library creation used the immunoSEQ multiplex PCR assay. Turning to the authors' computational methods: A statistical classification framework was built for diagnosing cytomegalovirus status from the catalog of TCR beta chain sequences. As stored in TCRdb, this immuneACCESS dataset retains in-frame rearrangements with V and J assigned. A fraction of the clones does not appear; measured against another copy, unresolved V genes explain less than half of the discrepancy, and the remainder lacks a known reason. V and J calls and clone size follow that table, whereas D and trimming were derived from the DNA. The sample contains about 360,000 clones, about nine tenths of them found a single time. Clones ranked in the top ten supply approximately 0.8% of the sample. Worth noting for this clone: The antigen it binds to is not known. Within one base of it there is no much larger clone, and no base qualities were kept.

The rearranged chain carries TRBV28 and TRBJ2-1; a tentative D match to TRBD1 spans 5 bases. Material: PBMCs. This TCR came from a woman between 18 and 29 years old in good health and CMV-seronegative. The CDR3 protein is CASSFRQGSNEQFF. In nucleotide form, the sequence is TGTGCCAGCAGTTTTAGGCAGGGAAGCAATGAGCAGTTCTTC. Full variable domain (CDR3 extended with the reference TRBV28 and TRBJ2-1 proteins): DVKVTQSSRYLVKRTGEKVFLECVQDMDHENMFWYRQDPGLGLRLIYFSYDVKMKEKGDIPEGYSVSREKKERFSLILESASTNQTSMYLCASSFRQGSNEQFFGPGTRLTVL.